The 20 T cell receptor beta chains reported below all come from one sample, sequenced in a study of blood T cell repertoires in COVID-19. Sequenced by immunoSEQ multiplex PCR; TCRdb stores in-frame clones only, minus some. The data show under 300,000 clones, around 84% seen once. Sequenced input: peripheral blood. The receptors come from a young woman with acute or convalescent COVID-19.

Details on this clone: Other DNA sequences of this sample code for an identical CDR3. This sequence joins TRBV20-1 and TRBJ2-7; a weak D match, TRBD2 (5 bases). V was trimmed by 1 base and J by 4 bases, leaving 5 bases between them. CDR3 size: 11 residues. Germline-derived CDR1 and CDR2 are DFQATT and SNEGSKA (reference sequence). The CDR3 protein is CSARGGYEQYF. DNA of the CDR3: TGCAGTGCTAGAGGAGGGTACGAGCAGTACTTC.

V is TRBV19 and J is TRBJ2-1; 8 bases align to TRBD2. Unmatched junction bases numbered 15, after V lost 3 bases and J lost 2 bases. Germline values: CDR1 LNHDA, CDR2 SQIVND (reference sequence). The CDR3 contains 19 residues. The CDR3 loop reads CASSISGTNYQKAYNEQFF. The DNA of the CDR3 is TGTGCCAGTAGTATTAGCGGGACCAACTATCAGAAAGCCTACAATGAGCAGTTCTTC.

The rearrangement uses TRBV3-1 (or the pseudogene TRBV3-2) and TRBJ2-7, with 7 bases aligning to TRBD2. CDR1 is LGHDT, CDR2 YNNKEL, per germline (reference sequence). This CDR3 has 15 residues. Unmatched junction bases numbered 7, after V lost 3 bases and J lost 2 bases. DNA of the CDR3: TGTGCCAGCAGCCAGGGCGGGAGAGGCCCCTACGAGCAGTACTTC. Encoded protein: CASSQGGRGPYEQYF.

The chain is built from TRBV5-1 and TRBJ1-6; 9 bases line up with TRBD1. This CDR3 comprises 16 residues. Germline lookup yields CDR1 SGHRS and CDR2 YFSETQ. With V trimmed by 0 bases and J by 9 bases, 7 bases remained unmatched. This CDR3 reads CASSLETGTGISPLHF. In DNA, the CDR3 is TGCGCCAGCAGCTTGGAAACCGGGACAGGGATTTCACCCCTCCACTTT.

This clone has just a few counts. This sequence joins TRBV3-1 (or the pseudogene TRBV3-2) and TRBJ1-6, with 7 nucleotides matching TRBD1. CDR3 length equals 17 residues. Unmatched junction bases numbered 3, after V lost 1 base and J lost 0 bases. From germline, CDR1 is LGHDT and CDR2 YNNKEL (reference sequence). The CDR3 region is CASSQGQGDSYNSPLHF. The CDR3 DNA follows: TGTGCCAGCAGCCAAGGACAGGGCGACTCCTATAATTCACCCCTCCACTTT.

This clone was counted a single time. The chain uses TRBV7-9 and TRBJ1-5; the match to TRBD1 covers 7 bases. Trimming removed 4 bases from V and 3 bases from J; junction bases left unmatched: 3. Germline lookup yields CDR1 SEHNR and CDR2 FQNEAQ (reference sequence). This CDR3 contains 14 residues. CDR3 amino acids: CASSSTGDNQPQHF. In DNA, the CDR3 is TGTGCCAGCAGCTCCACAGGGGACAATCAGCCCCAGCATTTT.

V gene TRBV9 combines with J gene TRBJ2-4, with 13 bases lining up with TRBD2. There are 16 residues in the CDR3. Per germline, CDR1 SGDLS and CDR2 YYNGEE. CDR3 nucleotide sequence: TGTGCACGGACTAGCGGGAGCCTAAGGAGGGAAAACATTCAGTACTTC. Translation: CARTSGSLRRENIQYF. Complete variable domain (other parts from reference TRBV9 and TRBJ2-4): DSGVTQTPKHLITATGQRVTLRCSPRSGDLSVYWYQQSLDQGLQFLIQYYNGEERAKGNILERFSAQQFPDLHSELNLSSLELGDSALYFCARTSGSLRRENIQYFGAGTRLSVL.

V is TRBV5-1 and J is TRBJ1-4; TRBD1 aligns across 8 bases. Germline V gene sequence: CDR1 SGHRS, CDR2 YFSETQ. The length of the CDR3 is 14 residues. After removal of 4 bases from V and 5 bases from J, the junction contained 4 bases not matched to a gene. This CDR3 is CASSPTGGNEKLFF. DNA of the CDR3: TGCGCCAGCAGCCCTACAGGGGGGAATGAAAAACTGTTTTTT.

This clone has just a few counts. This rearrangement joins TRBV4-3 to TRBJ1-6; 12 bases match TRBD1. The CDR3 has 17 residues. Germline CDR1 and CDR2: LGHNA and YSLEER. V lost 1 base to trimming and J lost 10 bases; unmatched junction nucleotides: 8. CDR3 nucleotides: TGCGCCAGCAGCCAAGGTGGGGACAGGGGGCGCGGGTCACCCCTCCACTTT. This gives the protein CASSQGGDRGRGSPLHF.

The V call is TRBV29-1, the J call TRBJ2-7; perhaps TRBD1 as D (6 bases). The ends were cut back, 7 bases at V and 2 bases at J, with 12 bases in the middle. This CDR3 is 12 amino acids long. The V gene's germline CDR1 is SQVTM and CDR2 ANQGSEA. CDR3 region: CSARDNPYEQYF. The CDR3 nucleotides read TGCAGCGCTCGGGACAACCCCTACGAGCAGTACTTC.

In DNA, the CDR3 is TGTGCCAGTAAGCAGCAGGGGCCGACAACCGGGGAGCTGTTTTTT. As protein: CASKQQGPTTGELFF. The chain joins TRBV19 to TRBJ2-2, with D perhaps matching TRBD1 (6 bases). The CDR3 contains 15 residues. Trimming cost V 7 bases and J 5 bases, with 17 bases left between them. Germline V gene lookup returns CDR1 LNHDA and CDR2 SQIVND (reference sequence).

This chain links TRBV7-2 with TRBJ1-5; 9 positions agree with TRBD1. This CDR3 comprises 15 residues. J was trimmed by 2 bases and V by 3 bases; bases with no gene match: 2. The germline V gene encodes CDR1 SGHTA and CDR2 FQGNSA. CDR3 nucleotide sequence: TGTGCCAGCAGCTTTGGACAGGGGCGCAATCAGCCCCAGCATTTT. As protein: CASSFGQGRNQPQHF. The entire variable domain, with the rest obtained from reference TRBV7-2 and TRBJ1-5, is as follows: GAGVSQSPSNKVTEKGKDVELRCDPISGHTALYWYRQSLGQGLEFLIYFQGNSAPDKSGLPSDRFSAERTGGSVSTLTIQRTQQEDSAVYLCASSFGQGRNQPQHFGDGTRLSIL.

V usage is TRBV7-2 and J usage is TRBJ1-1, with D perhaps matching TRBD1 (5 bases). CDR3 length: 15 residues. Germline assignment: CDR1 SGHTA and CDR2 FQGNSA. With 3 bases removed from V and 4 bases from J, the gap between germline ends came to 15 bases. DNA of the CDR3: TGTGCCAGCAGCTTGTATACTGGGGGGAGCACTGAAGCTTTCTTT. As protein: CASSLYTGGSTEAFF. The variable domain in full, with the rest retrieved from reference TRBV7-2 and TRBJ1-1, is GAGVSQSPSNKVTEKGKDVELRCDPISGHTALYWYRQSLGQGLEFLIYFQGNSAPDKSGLPSDRFSAERTGGSVSTLTIQRTQQEDSAVYLCASSLYTGGSTEAFFGQGTRLTVV.

The chain employs TRBV6-2 or TRBV6-3 and TRBJ2-5; 9 bases agree with TRBD2. The CDR3 contains 17 residues. The germline CDR1 and CDR2 sequences are MNHEY and SVGEGT. V trimming: 2 bases; J trimming: 3 bases; junction bases outside the gene matches: 10. CDR3 residues: CASSYALEIAGEETQYF. The CDR3 region has the DNA TGTGCCAGCAGTTACGCCCTCGAGATAGCGGGAGAAGAGACCCAGTACTTC.

The chain is built from TRBV2 and TRBJ1-4, with a possible D match to TRBD1 (5 bases). The V gene lost 8 bases and the J gene lost 0 bases, with 10 bases spanning the gap. The CDR3 contains 14 residues. Germline lookup yields CDR1 SNHLY and CDR2 FYNNEI. The CDR3 protein is CASQDISTNEKLFF. Written as DNA, the CDR3 is TGTGCCAGCCAGGACATCTCAACTAATGAAAAACTGTTTTTT.

The gene calls are TRBV5-6 and TRBJ1-2; TRBD1 is a possible D gene (5 bases). Germline V CDR1 and CDR2: SGHDT, YYEEEE. The CDR3 is 13 amino acids. The V and J ends lost 4 bases and 2 bases respectively, with 9 bases between them. The CDR3 is CASSPQGNYGYTF. DNA of the CDR3: TGTGCCAGCAGCCCCCAGGGCAACTATGGCTACACCTTC.

The V gene is TRBV6-1, the J gene TRBJ1-1; maybe TRBD1 (6 bases). The V gene's germline CDR1 is MNHNS and CDR2 SASEGT. Trimming stripped 3 bases from V and 4 bases from J, with 12 bases between. CDR3 size: 14 residues. DNA for the CDR3: TGTGCCAGCAGTGACGCAGGGGACGGCACTGAAGCTTTCTTT. It encodes CASSDAGDGTEAFF.

This rearrangement joins TRBV12-3 or TRBV12-4 to TRBJ1-6; D ambiguous. The CDR3 consists of 12 residues. The ends were cut back, 6 bases at V and 9 bases at J, with 9 bases in the middle. The CDR3, as DNA: TGTGCCAGCAGAGAAACAGCTTCACCCCTCCACTTT. Protein sequence: CASRETASPLHF.

As regards this clone: Other nucleotide sequences in the sample specify the same CDR3. The CDR3 nucleotides read TGTGCCAGCAGTTCTATCACCTCCTACAATGAGCAGTTCTTC. Its protein is CASSSITSYNEQFF. V gene TRBV7-9 combines with J gene TRBJ2-1; D is ambiguous. The CDR3 is 14 residues long. The germline V and J ends were trimmed by 6 bases and 0 bases, with 9 bases remaining between them. Germline V lookup: CDR1 SEHNR, CDR2 FQNEAQ (reference sequence). The whole variable domain, remainder taken from reference TRBV7-9 and TRBJ2-1, is DTGVSQNPRHKITKRGQNVTFRCDPISEHNRLYWYRQTLGQGPEFLTYFQNEAQLEKSRLLSDRFSAERPKGSFSTLEIQRTEQGDSAMYLCASSSITSYNEQFFGPGTRLTVL.

V gene TRBV11-2 combines with J gene TRBJ2-7; unclear D gene. Germline V CDR1 and CDR2: SGHAT, FQNNGV. Between the trimmed V and J ends, which lost 2 bases and 2 bases, there was a span of 10 bases. CDR3 length equals 14 residues. The CDR3, as DNA: TGTGCCAGCAGCTTATTTGCAGGCACCTACGAGCAGTACTTC. Its translation is CASSLFAGTYEQYF.